The rows below give T cell receptor beta chains drawn from one sample of a study of T cells after yellow fever vaccination. TCRdb reprocessed the 5' RACE reads via MiXCR and lists one record per CDR3 protein. The repertoire holds 200,000 to 300,000 distinct CDR3 sequences, approximately 3.6% seen once, with under 20% in the top ten. Specimen: PBMCs, collected 15 days after the yellow fever booster vaccination. Receptor source: a man between 18 and 35 years old who received the YFV17D yellow fever vaccine. Each CDR3 is given without its conserved first and last residue. The D gene is left open where the match is weak.

V gene	J gene	D gene	CDR3 protein
TRBV18	TRBJ1-1	TRBD1	ASSRSGTGETEAF
TRBV5-1	TRBJ1-1	TRBD1	ASSFSRTGTLMNTEAF
TRBV25-1	TRBJ2-5	NA	ASSESGRMGETQY
TRBV7-9	TRBJ2-3	NA	ASSLVTSLDTQY
TRBV10-3	TRBJ2-1	TRBD2	AIRRLAEHNEQF
TRBV5-4	TRBJ2-2	TRBD2	ASSPKGGDTGELF
TRBV7-2	TRBJ2-2	NA	ATAVRETGELF
TRBV11-2	TRBJ2-1	NA	ASSLAMSSYNEQF
TRBV6-5	TRBJ1-2	TRBD1	ASSPRDRGGYT
TRBV6-6	TRBJ2-2	NA	ASSWQTGELF
TRBV6-1	TRBJ2-5	NA	ASSESVGALETQY
TRBV14	TRBJ1-2	TRBD1	ASGTGNYGYT
TRBV10-2	TRBJ2-3	NA	ASSAAGWLTDTQY
TRBV5-1	TRBJ2-3	TRBD2	ASSLTGTSLSLDTQY
TRBV2	TRBJ1-3	TRBD1	ASMGDRAGNTIY
TRBV12-3/TRBV12-4	TRBJ1-3	NA	ASSSTVSGNTIY